The entry below describes one T cell receptor beta chain. Its antigen remains unknown. CD4+ cells underwent separation, giving CD45RA+ naive and CD45RA-negative memory subsets. Assay used: immunoSEQ multiplex PCR; TCRdb lists only in-frame clones, some missing. The sample includes about 680,000 clones, 55% to 75% of them seen just once. The source of the sample is a study of shared clonotypes between healthy human individuals. Looking at the study overall: Plates per donor: three CD4 naive, three CD4 memory, two CD8 naive, one CD8 memory.

General study findings and limits: About 5% was the fraction of naive CD4 clonotypes found shared across a handful of donors.

Per the germline V gene, CDR1 is ENHRY and CDR2 is SYGVKD. V lost 0 bases to trimming and J lost 6 bases, with 12 bases between them. This CDR3 has 15 residues. Input material: memory CD4+ T cells sorted from blood. Subset reported: CD45RA-negative fraction. This sequence was found in a woman in her twenties or thirties in good health. The chain couples TRBV10-3 to TRBJ2-1, with D tentatively TRBD1 (5 bases). The CDR3 DNA follows: TGTGCCATCAGTGAGTCTGCGACAGCCCTCAATGAGCAGTTCTTC. Residues: CAISESATALNEQFF.